This T cell receptor beta chain was recovered during a study of T cell repertoires in cytomegalovirus infection. Study in general: Recently described HLA-C-restricted plus well-studied HLA-B-restricted CMV epitopes were used. Matching HLA type and CMV infection were both indicated by public TCR beta signatures. Study-wide results and limits: There were carriers of CMV plus the relevant HLA, and cumulative public TCR beta family frequency identified them.

Per the germline V gene, CDR1 is MNHNY and CDR2 is SVGAGI (reference sequence). V was trimmed by 11 bases and J by 4 bases, leaving 17 bases between them. The CDR3 runs to 14 residues. TCRdb independently ran MiXCR on the reads; one entry per CDR3 protein. The sample has about 920,000 distinct CDR3 sequences, roughly 30% seen once. This clonotype was seen a few times. Its cognate antigen is unknown. The gene calls are TRBV6-6 and TRBJ2-2; D might be TRBD1 (7 bases). The material was cultured CD8+ T cells from PBMCs, obtained from culture after CMV antigen stimulation. The receptor's source is a human donor in good health (CMV status not recorded). Some clones in this sample may be carry-over from other donors' samples. Here the CDR3 reads CAVSEGAPTGELFF. The CDR3 DNA reads TGTGCCGTATCGGAGGGGGCGCCCACCGGGGAGCTGTTTTTT.